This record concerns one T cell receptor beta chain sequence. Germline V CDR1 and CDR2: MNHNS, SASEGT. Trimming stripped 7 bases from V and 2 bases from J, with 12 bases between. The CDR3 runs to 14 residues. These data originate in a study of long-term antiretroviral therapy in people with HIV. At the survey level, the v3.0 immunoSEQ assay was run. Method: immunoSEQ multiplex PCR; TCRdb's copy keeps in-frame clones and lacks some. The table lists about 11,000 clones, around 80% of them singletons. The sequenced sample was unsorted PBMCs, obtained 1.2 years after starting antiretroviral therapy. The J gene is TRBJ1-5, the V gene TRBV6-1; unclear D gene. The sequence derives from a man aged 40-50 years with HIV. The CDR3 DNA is TGTGCCAGCACCGCAGGATGGGGCAATCAGCCCCAGCATTTT. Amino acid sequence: CASTAGWGNQPQHF.